The 27 T cell receptor beta chains below all came from one sample that was sequenced in a study of CD8 T cells in ankylosing spondylitis. TCRdb re-called the 5' RACE reads with MiXCR, one entry per CDR3 protein. In the table there are more than 150,000 distinct CDR3 sequences, around 10% of which are singletons. The sequenced sample consisted of blood, either unsorted or a sorted T cell fraction (not recorded which). The receptors stem from a male donor with ankylosing spondylitis or in good health (not recorded which).

The table lists this clonotype with a few counts. J is TRBJ1-1 and V is TRBV27; D is perhaps TRBD1 (5 bases). V gave up 6 bases and J gave up 3 bases, with 17 bases separating them. CDR1 and CDR2 (germline): MNHEY, SMNVEV (reference sequence). The length of the CDR3 is 15 residues. Written as DNA, the CDR3 is TGTGCCAGCAGCCCAGGGTTTGTACGGGACACTGAAGCTTTCTTT. Its protein product is CASSPGFVRDTEAFF.

This clonotype turned up a few times. V usage is TRBV10-3 and J usage is TRBJ2-7; either TRBD1 or TRBD2 may supply D (5 bases each). The ends were cut back, 7 bases at V and 0 bases at J, with 16 bases in the middle. The CDR3 loop spans 15 amino acids. Germline V CDR1 and CDR2: ENHRY, SYGVKD. The CDR3 bases are TGTGCCATCACCGACCGGGACGGGGTCTCCTACGAGCAGTACTTC. It yields the protein CAITDRDGVSYEQYF.

This clonotype was recorded at least ten times. V is TRBV7-9 and J is TRBJ2-5; 8 nucleotides line up with TRBD2. Looked up from germline, CDR1 is SEHNR and CDR2 is FQNEAQ (reference sequence). Trimming removed 3 bases from V and 1 base from J; junction bases left unmatched: 4. The CDR3 has 15 residues. The CDR3 region is CASSFGGAFQETQYF. Here the CDR3 DNA reads TGTGCCAGCAGCTTCGGGGGGGCCTTCCAAGAGACCCAGTACTTC.

The CDR3 here is CASSDRRDFTDTQYF. In nucleotides, the CDR3 is TGTGCCAGCAGCGATCGCCGGGACTTCACAGATACGCAGTATTTT. The rearrangement links TRBV2 to TRBJ2-3, with D perhaps TRBD2 (6 bases). The germline V and J ends were trimmed by 6 bases and 2 bases, with 15 bases remaining between them. This CDR3 has 15 amino acids. Per the germline V gene, CDR1 is SNHLY and CDR2 is FYNNEI.

This clonotype appeared many times. Written as DNA, the CDR3 is TGCAGCGTCTACCTACAGGGGAACACTGAAGCTTTCTTT. This gives the protein CSVYLQGNTEAFF. The chain is built from TRBV29-1 and TRBJ1-1; tentative D call: TRBD1 (6 bases). The germline CDR1 and CDR2 sequences are SQVTM and ANQGSEA. The length of the CDR3 is 13 residues. The ends were cut back, 6 bases at V and 1 base at J, with 12 bases in the middle.

This sequence joins TRBV5-1 and TRBJ2-7, with D tentatively TRBD1 (6 bases). The CDR3 covers 15 residues. Germline V CDR1 and CDR2: SGHRS, YFSETQ. V was pared by 2 bases and J by 0 bases, with 12 bases between. CDR3 in DNA: TGCGCCAGCAGCTTTGGTGACAGGAGCTCCTACGAGCAGTACTTC. It encodes CASSFGDRSSYEQYF. The full variable domain, rest sourced from reference TRBV5-1 and TRBJ2-7, is KAGVTQTPRYLIKTRGQQVTLSCSPISGHRSVSWYQQTPGQGLQFLFEYFSETQRNKGNFPGRFSGRQFSNSRSEMNVSTLELGDSALYLCASSFGDRSSYEQYFGPGTRLTVT.

This sequence joins TRBV7-2 and TRBJ1-1, with 8 bases lining up with TRBD1. V shed 5 bases and J 1 base; nucleotides not matched to a gene: 6. The CDR3 has 15 residues. Germline V gives CDR1 SGHTA, CDR2 FQGNSA. The CDR3, as DNA: TGTGCCAGCAGCCGACAGGGGAAGGAGAACACTGAAGCTTTCTTT. Translation: CASSRQGKENTEAFF.

Notes on this clonotype: This clone may be a read error of a much larger clone one base away. The chain carries TRBV20-1 and TRBJ1-2, with D unresolved. Germline V gene lookup returns CDR1 DFQATT and CDR2 SNEGSKA (reference sequence). The CDR3 spans 10 residues. Trimming pared 8 bases from V and 6 bases from J, leaving 10 bases between. CDR3 protein: CSTQVDGYTF. CDR3 coding DNA: TGCAGTACCCAAGTAGATGGCTACACCTTC.

The rearrangement links TRBV6-5 to TRBJ1-3; 7 bases agree with TRBD1. The CDR3 consists of 17 residues. Germline CDR1 reads MNHEY; CDR2 reads SVGAGI. With V trimmed by 2 bases and J by 2 bases, 9 bases remained unmatched. The CDR3 coding sequence is TGTGCCAGCAGTTACGGGCCGTGGGGGACAGCTGGAAACACCATATATTTT. It specifies CASSYGPWGTAGNTIYF.

The chain combines TRBV7-2 with TRBJ1-3; D gene uncertain. The CDR3 covers 13 residues. V dropped 5 bases and J dropped 4 bases, with 9 bases sitting between them. Germline lookup yields CDR1 SGHTA and CDR2 FQGNSA. CDR3 sequence reads: CASSPHPGNTIYF. The CDR3 DNA is TGTGCCAGCAGCCCTCACCCGGGAAACACCATATATTTT.

V usage is TRBV11-2 and J usage is TRBJ2-1, with 9 bases fitting TRBD2. Trimming took 5 bases from V and 9 from J; bases not matched to a gene: 5. The V gene's germline CDR1 is SGHAT and CDR2 FQNNGV. This CDR3 spans 13 amino acids. DNA of the CDR3: TGTGCCAGCAGCGCTAGCGGGGTCGGTGAGCAGTTCTTC. Translating gives CASSASGVGEQFF.

The gene calls are TRBV5-1 and TRBJ1-1; 7 bases align to TRBD1. The CDR3 has 17 amino acids. Germline loops: CDR1 SGHRS, CDR2 YFSETQ. V lost 4 bases and J lost 6; bases outside the gene matches: 18. DNA of the CDR3: TGCGCCAGCAGCCCAATTAGACAGGGAGGGAGGTCGGCTGAAGCTTTCTTT. It is translated as CASSPIRQGGRSAEAFF.

This clonotype was observed at least ten times. Here the CDR3 reads CASSLSSAGGSTQYF. CDR3 coding DNA: TGTGCCAGCAGTTTATCGTCGGCGGGGGGTTCGACGCAGTATTTT. The chain combines TRBV27 with TRBJ2-3; 8 nucleotides align to TRBD2. Germline V gene lookup returns CDR1 MNHEY and CDR2 SMNVEV (reference sequence). The CDR3 contains 15 residues. With 0 bases clipped from V and 9 bases from J, the junction kept 8 bases outside the gene matches.

This clonotype was counted at least ten times. The chain combines TRBV11-2 with TRBJ2-3; D gene ambiguous. CDR1 is SGHAT and CDR2 is FQNNGV in the germline V gene. There are 12 residues in the CDR3. Trimming took off 2 bases at V and 6 bases at J, with 6 bases between the two ends. CDR3 DNA sequence: TGTGCCAGCAGCTTAAGCCAGGATACGCAGTATTTT. It is translated as CASSLSQDTQYF.

This clonotype appeared many times. CDR3 amino acids: CATSDFVDSSGIRKTQYF. The DNA of the CDR3 is TGTGCCACCAGTGATTTCGTTGATTCTAGCGGGATCAGAAAGACCCAGTACTTC. The rearrangement uses TRBV24-1 and TRBJ2-5, with 9 bases that match TRBD2. The CDR3 is made up of 18 amino acids. The junction had 14 bases not matched to a gene; V was cut back by 1 base and J by 6 bases. In germline, CDR1 is KGHDR, CDR2 SFDVKD.

This clonotype was found a few times. The chain recombines TRBV7-9 with TRBJ2-1; D not resolved. Germline CDR1 is SEHNR and CDR2 is FQNEAQ (reference sequence). This CDR3 has 15 residues. Trimming removed 1 base from V and 4 bases from J, with 11 bases in between. This chain's CDR3 is CASSLGEPRYNEQFF. The CDR3 DNA sequence: TGTGCCAGCAGCTTAGGTGAACCCAGGTACAATGAGCAGTTCTTC.

This clonotype was observed a handful of times. The rearrangement joins TRBV7-2 to TRBJ2-3; the match to TRBD1 covers 9 bases. This CDR3 contains 15 residues. The trim removed 5 bases at V and 2 bases at J, leaving 5 bases unmatched. CDR1 is SGHTA and CDR2 is FQGNSA in the germline V gene. The CDR3 is CASSLGTGPTDTQYF. Here the CDR3 DNA reads TGTGCCAGCAGCCTTGGGACAGGGCCCACAGATACGCAGTATTTT.

This clonotype was counted at least ten times. The gene calls are TRBV5-1 and TRBJ1-2; 9 positions agree with TRBD1. In germline, CDR1 is SGHRS, CDR2 YFSETQ. The trim removed 4 bases at V and 9 bases at J, leaving 10 bases unmatched. This CDR3 has 14 residues. Here the CDR3 DNA reads TGCGCCAGCAGCCGTCCGGGACAGGGTTATAGCTACACCTTC. The encoded protein is CASSRPGQGYSYTF.

This clonotype was observed a single time. This chain connects TRBV11-2 to TRBJ1-2; D is unresolved. CDR1 and CDR2 (germline): SGHAT, FQNNGV. This CDR3 has 14 residues. V lost 5 bases, J lost 0 bases, and 10 bases lay in between. The CDR3 loop reads CASSPSGSNYGYTF. In DNA form, the CDR3 reads TGTGCCAGCAGCCCCTCGGGATCTAACTATGGCTACACCTTC.

This clonotype appeared a few times. This chain uses TRBV7-6 with TRBJ2-3, with 10 bases aligning to TRBD1. The CDR3 contains 19 residues. Per germline, CDR1 SGHVS and CDR2 FNYEAQ. With V trimmed by 0 bases and J by 0 bases, 9 bases remained unmatched. The chain's CDR3 is CASSLAGTGELGSTDTQYF. For the CDR3, the DNA is TGTGCCAGCAGCTTAGCCGGGACAGGGGAATTAGGGAGCACAGATACGCAGTATTTT.

The table lists this clonotype with many counts. The rearrangement joins TRBV12-3 or TRBV12-4 to TRBJ1-1; 7 bases line up with TRBD1. Trimming removed 3 bases from V and 3 bases from J; junction bases left unmatched: 1. The CDR3 totals 13 residues. The DNA of the CDR3 is TGTGCCAGCAGTTTTGGGACAGACACTGAAGCTTTCTTT. This sequence encodes CASSFGTDTEAFF.

The rearrangement links TRBV5-1 to TRBJ2-3, with D possibly TRBD2 on 6 matching bases. The germline V gene encodes CDR1 SGHRS and CDR2 YFSETQ. Trimming cost V 4 bases and J 4 bases, with 19 bases left between them. There are 16 residues in the CDR3. The CDR3 coding sequence is TGCGCCAGCAGCCCGGAGGGGCCACCGGAGGCAGATACGCAGTATTTT. This translates into CASSPEGPPEADTQYF.

This clonotype was found many times. The gene calls are TRBV12-3 or TRBV12-4 and TRBJ2-1, with 7 bases matching TRBD2. The CDR3 contains 15 residues. V shed 1 base and J 4 bases; nucleotides not matched to a gene: 4. The CDR3 here is CASSLGAGAYNEQFF. The CDR3, as DNA: TGTGCCAGCAGTTTAGGGGCGGGAGCGTACAATGAGCAGTTCTTC.

The table lists this clonotype with many counts. The chain employs TRBV28 and TRBJ2-4; 8 bases are shared with TRBD1. This CDR3 region has 13 residues. The germline CDR1 and CDR2 sequences are MDHEN and SYDVKM. J lost 6 bases, V lost 6 bases, and 4 bases had no gene match. The CDR3 sequence: CASSPDRVNIQYF. The CDR3 bases are TGTGCCAGCAGCCCGGACAGGGTAAACATTCAGTACTTC.

About this clonotype itself: A much more abundant neighbour one base away suggests this may be a read error. The gene calls are TRBV5-5 and TRBJ1-4; maybe TRBD1 (5 bases). There are 14 residues in the CDR3. The germline V gene encodes CDR1 SGHKS and CDR2 YYEKEE (reference sequence). The CDR3 DNA reads as TGTGCCAGCGAACAGGCCCTCCGGGCTGAAAAACCGTTTTTT. It specifies CASEQALRAEKPFF.

The sample holds many counts of this clonotype. The genes are TRBV29-1 and TRBJ2-1; TRBD2 matches 8 bases. V gave up 6 bases and J gave up 6 bases; unmatched junction bases: 22. The germline CDR1 and CDR2 sequences are SQVTM and ANQGSEA. The CDR3 has 18 amino acids. In nucleotides, the CDR3 is TGCAGCGTCGCTGTCCGGCTAGCCGGGACTAGGATGCGCAATGAGCAGTTCTTC. This gives the protein CSVAVRLAGTRMRNEQFF.

The chain couples TRBV5-6 to TRBJ2-4; possibly TRBD1 for D (6 bases). V lost 2 bases to trimming and J lost 8 bases, with 14 bases between them. CDR1 SGHDT and CDR2 YYEEEE come from the germline V gene. This CDR3 comprises 14 residues. CDR3 amino acids: CASSLQGLSDIQYF. CDR3 bases: TGTGCCAGCAGCTTACAGGGTTTATCAGACATTCAGTACTTC. Complete variable domain (other parts from reference TRBV5-6 and TRBJ2-4): DAGVTQSPTHLIKTRGQQVTLRCSPKSGHDTVSWYQQALGQGPQFIFQYYEEEERQRGNFPDRFSGHQFPNYSSELNVNALLLGDSALYLCASSLQGLSDIQYFGAGTRLSVL.